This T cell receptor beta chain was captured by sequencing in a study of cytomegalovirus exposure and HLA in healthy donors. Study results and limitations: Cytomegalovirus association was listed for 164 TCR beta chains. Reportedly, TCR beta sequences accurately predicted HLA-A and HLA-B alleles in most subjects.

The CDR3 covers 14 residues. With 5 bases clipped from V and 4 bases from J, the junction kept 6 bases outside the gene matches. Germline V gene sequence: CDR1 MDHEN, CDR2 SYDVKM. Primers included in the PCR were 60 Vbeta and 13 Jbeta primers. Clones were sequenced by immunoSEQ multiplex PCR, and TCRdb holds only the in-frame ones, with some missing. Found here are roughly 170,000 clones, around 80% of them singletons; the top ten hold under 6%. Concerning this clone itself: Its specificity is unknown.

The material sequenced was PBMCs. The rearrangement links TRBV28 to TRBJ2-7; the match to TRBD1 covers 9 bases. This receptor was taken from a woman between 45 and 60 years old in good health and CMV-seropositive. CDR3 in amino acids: CASSLPGQGYEQYF. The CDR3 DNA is TGTGCCAGCAGTCTGCCGGGACAGGGTTACGAGCAGTACTTC.